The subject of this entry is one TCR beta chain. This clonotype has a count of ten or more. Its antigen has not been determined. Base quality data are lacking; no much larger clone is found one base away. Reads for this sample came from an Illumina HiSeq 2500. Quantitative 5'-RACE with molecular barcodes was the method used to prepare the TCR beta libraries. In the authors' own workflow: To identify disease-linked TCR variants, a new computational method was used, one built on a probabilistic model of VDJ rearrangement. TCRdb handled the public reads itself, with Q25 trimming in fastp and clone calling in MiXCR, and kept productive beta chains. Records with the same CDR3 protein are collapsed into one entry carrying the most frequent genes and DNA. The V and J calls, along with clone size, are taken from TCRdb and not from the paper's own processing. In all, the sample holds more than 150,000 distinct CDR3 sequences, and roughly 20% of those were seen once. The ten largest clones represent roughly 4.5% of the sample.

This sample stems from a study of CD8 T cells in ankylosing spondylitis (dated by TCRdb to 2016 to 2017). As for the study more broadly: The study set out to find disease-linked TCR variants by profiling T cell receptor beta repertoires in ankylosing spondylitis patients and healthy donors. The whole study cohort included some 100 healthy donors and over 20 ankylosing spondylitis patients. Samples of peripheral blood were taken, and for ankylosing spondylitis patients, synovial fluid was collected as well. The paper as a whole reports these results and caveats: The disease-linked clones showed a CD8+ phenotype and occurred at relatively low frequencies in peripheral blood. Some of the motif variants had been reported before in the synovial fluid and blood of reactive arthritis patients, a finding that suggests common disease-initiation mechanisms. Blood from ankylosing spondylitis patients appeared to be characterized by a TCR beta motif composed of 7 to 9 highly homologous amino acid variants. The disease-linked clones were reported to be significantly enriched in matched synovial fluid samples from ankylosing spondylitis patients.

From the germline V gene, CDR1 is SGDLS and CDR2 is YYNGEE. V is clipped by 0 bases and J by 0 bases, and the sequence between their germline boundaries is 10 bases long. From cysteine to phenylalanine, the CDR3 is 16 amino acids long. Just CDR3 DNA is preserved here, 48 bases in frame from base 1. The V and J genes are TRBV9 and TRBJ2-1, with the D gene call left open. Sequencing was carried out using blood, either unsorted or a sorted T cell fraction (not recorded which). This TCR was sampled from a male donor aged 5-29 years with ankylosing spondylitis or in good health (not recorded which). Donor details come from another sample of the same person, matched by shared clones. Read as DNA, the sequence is TGTGCCAGCAGCGTAGATGGGCTGAACTCCTACAATGAGCAGTTCTTC. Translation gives CASSVDGLNSYNEQFF.